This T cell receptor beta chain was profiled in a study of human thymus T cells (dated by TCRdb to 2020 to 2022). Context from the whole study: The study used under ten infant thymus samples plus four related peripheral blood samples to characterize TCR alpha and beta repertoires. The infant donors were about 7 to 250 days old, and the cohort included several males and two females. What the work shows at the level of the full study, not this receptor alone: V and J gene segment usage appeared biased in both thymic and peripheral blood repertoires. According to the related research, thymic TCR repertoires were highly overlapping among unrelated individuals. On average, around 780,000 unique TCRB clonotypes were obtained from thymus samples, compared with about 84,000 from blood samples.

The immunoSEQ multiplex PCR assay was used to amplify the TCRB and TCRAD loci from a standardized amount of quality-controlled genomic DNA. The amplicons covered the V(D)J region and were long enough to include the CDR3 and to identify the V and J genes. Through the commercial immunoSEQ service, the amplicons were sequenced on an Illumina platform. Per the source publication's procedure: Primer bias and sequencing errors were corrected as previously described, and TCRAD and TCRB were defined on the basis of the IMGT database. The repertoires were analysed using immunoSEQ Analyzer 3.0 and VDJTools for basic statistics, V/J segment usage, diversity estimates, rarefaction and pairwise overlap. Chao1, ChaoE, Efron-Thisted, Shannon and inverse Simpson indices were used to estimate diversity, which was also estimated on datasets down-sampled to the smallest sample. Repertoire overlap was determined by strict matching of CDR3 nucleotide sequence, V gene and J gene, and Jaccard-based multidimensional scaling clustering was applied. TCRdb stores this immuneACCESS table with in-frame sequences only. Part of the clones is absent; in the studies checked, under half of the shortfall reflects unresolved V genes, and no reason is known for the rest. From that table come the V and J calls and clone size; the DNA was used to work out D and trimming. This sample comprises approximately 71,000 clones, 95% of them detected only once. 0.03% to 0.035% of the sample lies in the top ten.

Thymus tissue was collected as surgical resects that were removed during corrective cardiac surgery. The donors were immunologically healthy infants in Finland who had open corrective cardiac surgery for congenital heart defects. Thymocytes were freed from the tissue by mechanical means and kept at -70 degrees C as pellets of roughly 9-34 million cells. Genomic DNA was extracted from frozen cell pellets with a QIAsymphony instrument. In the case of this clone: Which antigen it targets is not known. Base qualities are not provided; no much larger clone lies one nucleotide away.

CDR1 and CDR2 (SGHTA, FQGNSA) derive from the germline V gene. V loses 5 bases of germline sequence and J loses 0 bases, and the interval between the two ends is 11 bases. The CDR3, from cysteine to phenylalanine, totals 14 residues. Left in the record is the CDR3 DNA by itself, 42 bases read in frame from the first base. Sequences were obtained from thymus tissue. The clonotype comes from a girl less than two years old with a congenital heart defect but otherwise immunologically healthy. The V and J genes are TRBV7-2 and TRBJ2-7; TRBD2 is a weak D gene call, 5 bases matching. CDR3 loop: CASSPLGASYEQYF. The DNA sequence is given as TGTGCCAGCAGCCCATTGGGAGCCTCCTACGAGCAGTACTTC.